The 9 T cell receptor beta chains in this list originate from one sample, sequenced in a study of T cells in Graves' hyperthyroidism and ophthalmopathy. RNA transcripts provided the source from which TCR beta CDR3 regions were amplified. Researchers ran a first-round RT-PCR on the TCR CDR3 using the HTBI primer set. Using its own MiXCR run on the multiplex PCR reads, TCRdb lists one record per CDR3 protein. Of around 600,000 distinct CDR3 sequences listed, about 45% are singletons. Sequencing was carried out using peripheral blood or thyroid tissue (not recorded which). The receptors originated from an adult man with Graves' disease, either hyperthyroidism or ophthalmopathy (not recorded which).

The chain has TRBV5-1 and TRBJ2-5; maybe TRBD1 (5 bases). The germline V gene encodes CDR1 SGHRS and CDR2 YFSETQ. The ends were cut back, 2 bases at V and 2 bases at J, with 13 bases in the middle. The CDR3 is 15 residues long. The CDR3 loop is CASSLSRTQQETQYF. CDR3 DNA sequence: TGCGCCAGCAGCTTATCCAGGACACAACAAGAGACCCAGTACTTC.

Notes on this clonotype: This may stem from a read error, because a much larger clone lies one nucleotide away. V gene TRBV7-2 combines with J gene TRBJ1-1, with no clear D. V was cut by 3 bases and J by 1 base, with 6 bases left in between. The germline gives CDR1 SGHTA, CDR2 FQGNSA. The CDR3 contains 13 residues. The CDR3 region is CASSFWANTEAFF. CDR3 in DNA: TGTGCCAGCAGCTTTTGGGCGAACACTGAAGCTTTCTTT. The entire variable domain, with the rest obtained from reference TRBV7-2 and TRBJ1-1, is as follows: GAGVSQSPSNKVTEKGKDVELRCDPISGHTALYWYRQSLGQGLEFLIYFQGNSAPDKSGLPSDRFSAERTGGSVSTLTIQRTQQEDSAVYLCASSFWANTEAFFGQGTRLTVV.

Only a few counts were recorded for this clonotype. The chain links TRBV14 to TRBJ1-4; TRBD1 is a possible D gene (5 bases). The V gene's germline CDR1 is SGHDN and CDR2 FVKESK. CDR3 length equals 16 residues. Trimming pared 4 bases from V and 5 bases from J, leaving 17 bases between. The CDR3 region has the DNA TGTGCCAGCAGCCCGCGCGCTGGGGCCCAGAATGAAAAACTGTTTTTT. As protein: CASSPRAGAQNEKLFF.

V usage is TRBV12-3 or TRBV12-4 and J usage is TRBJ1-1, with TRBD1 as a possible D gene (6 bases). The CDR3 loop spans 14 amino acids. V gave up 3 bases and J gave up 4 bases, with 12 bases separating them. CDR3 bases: TGTGCCAGCAGTTTTCGGGGAGGGGGCACTGAAGCTTTCTTT. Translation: CASSFRGGGTEAFF.

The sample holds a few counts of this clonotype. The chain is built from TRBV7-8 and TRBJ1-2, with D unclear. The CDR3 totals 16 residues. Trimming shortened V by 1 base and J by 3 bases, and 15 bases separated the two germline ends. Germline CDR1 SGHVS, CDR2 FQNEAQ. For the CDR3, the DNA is TGTGCCAGCAGCTTAGGATTTGAAGTTCGGGACTATGGCTACACCTTC. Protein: CASSLGFEVRDYGYTF.

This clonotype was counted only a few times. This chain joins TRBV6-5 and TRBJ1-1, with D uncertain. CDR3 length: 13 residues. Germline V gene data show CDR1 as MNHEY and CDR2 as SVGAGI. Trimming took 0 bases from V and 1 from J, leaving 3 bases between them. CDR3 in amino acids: CASSYSENTEAFF. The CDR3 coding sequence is TGTGCCAGCAGTTACTCGGAGAACACTGAAGCTTTCTTT.

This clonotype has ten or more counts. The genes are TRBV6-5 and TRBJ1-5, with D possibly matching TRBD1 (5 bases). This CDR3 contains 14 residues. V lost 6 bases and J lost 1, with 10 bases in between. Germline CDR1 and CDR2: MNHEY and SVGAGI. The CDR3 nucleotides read TGTGCCAGCAGCTCGCCAGGGAGCAATCAGCCCCAGCATTTT. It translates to CASSSPGSNQPQHF.

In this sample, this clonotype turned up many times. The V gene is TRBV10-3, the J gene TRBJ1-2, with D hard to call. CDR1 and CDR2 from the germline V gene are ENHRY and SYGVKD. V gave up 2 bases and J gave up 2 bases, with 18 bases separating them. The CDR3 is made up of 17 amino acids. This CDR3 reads CAISEGAGPVLNYGYTF. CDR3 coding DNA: TGTGCCATCAGTGAGGGTGCAGGCCCGGTGTTAAACTATGGCTACACCTTC.

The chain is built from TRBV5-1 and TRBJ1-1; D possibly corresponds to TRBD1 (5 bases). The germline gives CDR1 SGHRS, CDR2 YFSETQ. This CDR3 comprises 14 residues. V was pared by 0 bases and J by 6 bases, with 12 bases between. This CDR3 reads CASSLGWEGAEAFF. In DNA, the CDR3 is TGCGCCAGCAGCTTGGGCTGGGAAGGGGCTGAAGCTTTCTTT.